The 24 T cell receptor beta chains given below trace back to one sample, sequenced in a study of cytomegalovirus exposure and HLA in healthy donors. The PCR was carried out with 60 Vbeta primers and 13 Jbeta primers. Generated by immunoSEQ multiplex PCR, the TCRdb table keeps only in-frame clones and is missing some. The table has roughly 66,000 clones, about 60% seen once. Input material: PBMCs. The receptors derive from a woman aged 50 to 60 in good health and CMV-seronegative.

The chain has TRBV5-8 and TRBJ2-7; the match to TRBD2 covers 8 bases. V lost 3 bases to trimming and J lost 4 bases; unmatched junction nucleotides: 15. CDR1 is SGHTS, CDR2 YDEGEE, per germline. CDR3 length: 17 residues. The CDR3 loop reads CASSSRVGSGGLYEQYF. CDR3 nucleotides: TGTGCCAGCAGCTCGCGGGTAGGGTCGGGAGGGCTGTACGAGCAGTACTTC.

This clone occurred a few times. The chain combines TRBV28 with TRBJ1-2; TRBD1 is a possible D gene (6 bases). This CDR3 has 14 residues. Germline CDR1 and CDR2: MDHEN and SYDVKM. Trimming took 6 bases from V and 8 from J, leaving 19 bases between them. The CDR3 reads CASRTGTSTLGYTF. The CDR3 nucleotides are TGTGCCAGCAGGACCGGGACATCTACCCTAGGCTACACCTTC.

This clone occurred once. The rearrangement joins TRBV28 to TRBJ2-5; a possible D gene is TRBD1 (5 bases). Germline V gene data show CDR1 as MDHEN and CDR2 as SYDVKM. The CDR3 sequence is 13 residues long. Trimming removed 4 bases at V and 7 bases at J, with 13 bases between. CDR3 coding DNA: TGTGCCAGCAGTTCGACAGCCACATGGACCCAGTACTTC. Translation gives CASSSTATWTQYF.

This rearrangement joins TRBV5-4 to TRBJ1-1, with D maybe TRBD1 (5 bases). CDR1 is SGHNT, CDR2 YYREEE, per germline (reference sequence). This CDR3 has 15 residues. Trimming removed 4 bases from V and 11 bases from J, with 24 bases in between. CDR3 amino acids: CASSPLQAGSGGAFF. CDR3 in DNA: TGTGCCAGCAGCCCCCTTCAGGCAGGGTCTGGGGGGGCTTTCTTT.

The chain recombines TRBV29-1 with TRBJ2-6; the D gene is possibly TRBD1 (6 bases). V was cut by 5 bases and J by 9 bases, with 11 bases left in between. There are 12 residues in the CDR3. The germline V gene encodes CDR1 SQVTM and CDR2 ANQGSEA. The CDR3 loop reads CSVLLDSNVLTF. DNA for the CDR3: TGCAGCGTTCTACTGGACAGCAACGTCCTGACTTTC.

This clone has only one observation. The rearrangement joins TRBV28 to TRBJ2-7; TRBD1 aligns across 9 bases. The CDR3 totals 15 residues. The germline gives CDR1 MDHEN, CDR2 SYDVKM. Unmatched junction bases numbered 8, after V lost 2 bases and J lost 6 bases. CDR3 in amino acids: CASSLVGQGMPEQYF. The CDR3 DNA sequence: TGTGCCAGCAGTTTAGTGGGACAGGGAATGCCCGAGCAGTACTTC.

The V and J genes are TRBV15 and TRBJ2-5, with D tentatively TRBD2 (6 bases). V dropped 0 bases and J dropped 10 bases, with 18 bases sitting between them. Germline V gives CDR1 LNHNV, CDR2 YYDKDF (reference sequence). This CDR3 region has 15 residues. The CDR3, as DNA: TGTGCCACCAGCAGAGATCGCGGTCAGGGCGGGGACCAGTACTTC. Encoded protein: CATSRDRGQGGDQYF.

The chain uses TRBV4-1 and TRBJ2-2, with D hard to call. V was pared by 1 base and J by 3 bases, with 6 bases between. CDR3 length: 14 residues. Germline CDR1 MGHRA, CDR2 YSYEKL. CDR3 region: CASSQVTDTGELFF. CDR3 DNA: TGCGCCAGCAGCCAAGTGACTGACACCGGGGAGCTGTTTTTT.

The V and J genes are TRBV10-2 and TRBJ1-1; D is ambiguous. Trimming took 5 bases from V and 0 from J, leaving 19 bases between them. The CDR3 consists of 17 residues. From germline, CDR1 is WSHSY and CDR2 SAAADI. The CDR3 DNA follows: TGCGCCAGCAGTATTAACTACGGAGAAGAAATGAACACTGAAGCTTTCTTT. It codes for CASSINYGEEMNTEAFF.

This clone appeared once. The chain joins TRBV6-5 to TRBJ1-1; D is ambiguous. Germline lookup yields CDR1 MNHEY and CDR2 SVGAGI. V was pared by 9 bases and J by 0 bases, with 17 bases between. The CDR3 is 15 residues long. The CDR3: CASFARLTMNTEAFF. The CDR3 DNA reads as TGTGCCAGTTTCGCTAGATTAACCATGAACACTGAAGCTTTCTTT.

This clone occurred once. This chain uses TRBV6-6 with TRBJ2-7, with TRBD1 matching 7 bases. Germline CDR1 reads MNHNY; CDR2 reads SVGAGI (reference sequence). V gave up 5 bases and J gave up 12 bases; unmatched junction bases: 10. This CDR3 comprises 12 residues. In nucleotides, the CDR3 is TGTGCCAGCAGTACAGGGGTTTCCCTCTTGTACTTC. Translated, it gives CASSTGVSLLYF.

The chain combines TRBV4-3 with TRBJ2-2; 9 bases match TRBD2. CDR1 and CDR2 (germline): LGHNA, YSLEER. The trim removed 1 base at V and 6 bases at J, leaving 3 bases unmatched. The CDR3 length is 15 residues. This chain's CDR3 is CASSQVAGGPGELFF. The DNA for the CDR3 is TGCGCCAGCAGCCAAGTGGCGGGAGGGCCCGGGGAGCTGTTTTTT.

CDR3 protein: CASSPDRLGETQYF. DNA for the CDR3: TGTGCCAGCAGCCCCGACAGGTTAGGAGAGACCCAGTACTTC. This chain links TRBV6-4 with TRBJ2-5, with D maybe TRBD1 (6 bases). This CDR3 has 14 residues. V was shortened by 6 bases and J by 4 bases, with 15 bases between the two germline ends. The germline V gene has CDR1 MRHNA and CDR2 SNTAGT.

This clone has more than one count but fewer than ten. The rearrangement joins TRBV6-4 to TRBJ2-1; D is undetermined. With 7 bases removed from V and 6 bases from J, the gap between germline ends came to 28 bases. This CDR3 comprises 18 residues. Germline loops: CDR1 MRHNA, CDR2 SNTAGT. The CDR3 DNA is TGTGCCAGCATGGCCCCCTCGGGTCGGGTGGAAAGCACCAATGAGCAGTTCTTC. It yields the protein CASMAPSGRVESTNEQFF.

In this sample, this clone turned up once. An end of the junction differs from the germline gene, which may be a read error. The genes are TRBV25-1 and TRBJ1-1, with a tentative D call TRBD1 (5 bases). CDR1 is MGHDK and CDR2 is SYGVNS in the germline V gene. CDR3 size: 15 residues. The CDR3 protein is CASSEGTGGDTETFF. Here the CDR3 DNA reads TGTGCCAGCAGTGAGGGGACTGGGGGTGACACTGAAACTTTCTTT.

The chain carries TRBV29-1 and TRBJ1-1; TRBD1 might be the D (5 bases). Germline assignment: CDR1 SQVTM and CDR2 ANQGSEA. The V end lost 7 bases, the J end lost 0 bases, and 6 bases lay between the germline ends. The CDR3 length is 11 residues. The CDR3 DNA reads TGCAGCGACAGGATGAACACTGAAGCTTTCTTT. Translated: CSDRMNTEAFF.

This chain connects TRBV18 to TRBJ2-1; the match to TRBD2 covers 9 bases. V was clipped by 3 bases and J by 5 bases; unmatched bases: 5. The germline CDR1 and CDR2 sequences are KGHSH and LQKENI. This CDR3 spans 15 amino acids. CDR3 residues: CASSPSLAGNNEQFF. The CDR3 nucleotides are TGTGCCAGCTCACCCTCCCTAGCGGGAAACAATGAGCAGTTCTTC.

The chain has TRBV30 and TRBJ1-1, with a tentative D call TRBD1 (6 bases). The CDR3 is 13 residues long. The V end was cut by 3 bases, the J end by 4 bases, with 12 bases between. CDR1 is GTSNPN and CDR2 is SVGIG in the germline V gene (reference sequence). The CDR3 region is CAWSRNRATEAFF. The CDR3 DNA is TGTGCCTGGAGCCGTAACAGGGCCACTGAAGCTTTCTTT.

The chain carries TRBV4-2 and TRBJ2-7; perhaps TRBD1 as D (6 bases). Trimming took off 5 bases at V and 2 bases at J, with 13 bases between the two ends. CDR1 is LGHNA, CDR2 YNFKEQ, per germline. The CDR3 totals 14 residues. The CDR3 here is CASSSTGLPYEQYF. The DNA for the CDR3 is TGTGCCAGCAGCTCTACAGGGCTACCCTACGAGCAGTACTTC.

The rearrangement joins TRBV18 to TRBJ2-3; a possible D gene is TRBD2 (5 bases). V lost 0 bases to trimming and J lost 0 bases, with 13 bases between them. Germline loops: CDR1 KGHSH, CDR2 LQKENI. The CDR3 covers 17 residues. The CDR3 spells CASSPPGTRRSTDTQYF. The CDR3, as DNA: TGTGCCAGCTCACCACCGGGCACTAGGAGAAGCACAGATACGCAGTATTTT. The whole variable domain, remainder taken from reference TRBV18 and TRBJ2-3, is NAGVMQNPRHLVRRRGQEARLRCSPMKGHSHVYWYRQLPEEGLKFMVYLQKENIIDESGMPKERFSAEFPKEGPSILRIQQVVRGDSAAYFCASSPPGTRRSTDTQYFGPGTRLTVL.

This chain joins TRBV6-5 and TRBJ1-1, with TRBD1 matching 8 bases. Germline CDR1 MNHEY, CDR2 SVGAGI. The V gene end was trimmed by 4 bases and the J gene end by 3 bases; junction bases not matched to a gene: 10. The CDR3 extends over 16 amino acids. The chain's CDR3 is CASSSRGTGGYTEAFF. CDR3 DNA: TGTGCCAGCAGTTCCCGTGGGACAGGCGGTTACACTGAAGCTTTCTTT.

The rearrangement uses TRBV5-6 and TRBJ1-2; the D gene is possibly TRBD1 (5 bases). With 3 bases removed from V and 7 bases from J, the gap between germline ends came to 16 bases. CDR1 and CDR2 from the germline V gene are SGHDT and YYEEEE. The CDR3 is made up of 14 amino acids. The chain's CDR3 is CASSSGWGDGGYTF. The CDR3 region has the DNA TGTGCCAGCAGCTCTGGATGGGGGGATGGTGGCTACACCTTC.

CDR3 sequence: CASSLETDEQYF. In nucleotides, the CDR3 is TGCGCCAGCAGCTTGGAGACAGACGAGCAGTACTTC. The chain recombines TRBV5-1 with TRBJ2-7; TRBD1 is a possible D gene (5 bases). From germline, CDR1 is SGHRS and CDR2 YFSETQ. The CDR3 is 12 residues long. V was trimmed by 0 bases and J by 5 bases, leaving 6 bases between them.

The chain is built from TRBV6-5 and TRBJ1-2; D is perhaps TRBD1 (6 bases). Deletions cut 4 bases from V and 3 bases from J, with 12 bases between. CDR1 is MNHEY, CDR2 SVGAGI, per germline. CDR3 length: 14 residues. The CDR3 DNA reads TGTGCCAGCAGTTTGGGGGCTGGGGACTATGGCTACACCTTC. Protein: CASSLGAGDYGYTF.